Listed below are T cell receptor beta chains from one sample, sequenced in a study of beta chain features in type 1 diabetes. Only in-frame clones appear in the TCRdb table, and some are missing; sequencing was by immunoSEQ multiplex PCR. The data contain 240,000 or so clones, about a fifth of them singletons. Input material: naive CD4+ T cells from blood. These TCRs come from a woman in her thirties or forties with type 1 diabetes. CDR3s include the opening cysteine and the closing phenylalanine or tryptophan. A D gene is named only where the DNA matches it firmly. Clone size appears in some rows only: once, few, many, or a class for an expanded clone.

TRBV11-3	TRBJ1-6	few	NA	TGTGCCAGCAGCGGACGGGGGAATTCACCCCTCCACTTT	CASSGRGNSPLHF
TRBV5-4	TRBJ2-5	few	NA	TGTGCCAGCAGCTCCCTTGGACTCCCGGCGGAGACCCAGTACTTC	CASSSLGLPAETQYF
TRBV7-2	TRBJ1-1	few	NA	TGTGCCAGCAGACACAACGGGGAAGCTTTCTTT	CASRHNGEAFF
TRBV18	TRBJ2-1	NA	NA	TGTGCCAGCCTACAGGGGGGGTACAATGAGCAGTTCTTC	CASLQGGYNEQFF
TRBV7-2	TRBJ2-3	few	NA	TGTGCCAGCAGCGTTGAGGAGGCAGATACGCAGTATTTT	CASSVEEADTQYF
TRBV28	TRBJ1-2	NA	NA	TGTGCCAGCAGTTTCCAGGGGAGGGACTATGGCTACACCTTC	CASSFQGRDYGYTF
TRBV25-1	TRBJ2-4	NA	TRBD2	TGTGCCAGCAGTGAATCCCTAGCGGGAGGGCCGTCCAAAAACATTCAGTACTTC	CASSESLAGGPSKNIQYF
TRBV9	TRBJ2-2	NA	TRBD2	TGTGCCAGCAGCGTAGTACTAGCGGGAGCGGCCGGGGAGCTGTTTTTT	CASSVVLAGAAGELFF
TRBV28	TRBJ2-7	NA	NA	TGTGCCAGCAGTATTGCCGGAGGCGAGCAGTACTTC	CASSIAGGEQYF
TRBV19	TRBJ2-2	few	TRBD1	TGTGCCACACAGACAGGGTCGGGCACCGGGGAGCTGTTTTTT	CATQTGSGTGELFF
TRBV7-9	TRBJ2-7	NA	TRBD2	TGTGCCAGCAGAGCGGGAGGGGAGCAGTACTTC	CASRAGGEQYF
TRBV5-1	TRBJ2-2	NA	TRBD1	TGCGCCAGCAGCTTACCGGGACAGGGATTTGTCGGGGAGCTGTTTTTT	CASSLPGQGFVGELFF
TRBV30	TRBJ1-2	NA	NA	TGTGCCTGGAGTGTACAGGTGACCTTTGGGTATGGCTACACCTTC	CAWSVQVTFGYGYTF
TRBV6-6	TRBJ1-1	NA	NA	TGTGCCAGCAGTACCTCGCAGGCACGCTCTGAAGCTTTCTTT	CASSTSQARSEAFF
TRBV2	TRBJ2-2	NA	TRBD1	TGTGCCAGCAGCAACCCGGGACAGGGGACCGGGGAGCTGTTTTTT	CASSNPGQGTGELFF
TRBV18	TRBJ2-7	NA	TRBD2	TGTGCCAGCTCACCTGTGGCGGCTAGCGGGCTCTACGAGCAGTACTTC	CASSPVAASGLYEQYF
TRBV29-1	TRBJ1-3	NA	NA	TGCAGCGCGGGACAACTTTTGGATGACACCATATATTTT	CSAGQLLDDTIYF
TRBV4-1	TRBJ1-2	few	NA	TGCGCCAGCAGCCAAGAAAGAGGCTGGGACTATGGCTACACCTTC	CASSQERGWDYGYTF
TRBV25-1	TRBJ2-5	NA	NA	TGTGCCAGCAGTACCGGACAGATCGACCAAGAGACCCAGTACTTC	CASSTGQIDQETQYF
TRBV19	TRBJ2-1	NA	TRBD2	TGTGCCAGTAGTTGGGGGACTAGCGGGAGCCTGTACAATGAGCAGTTCTTC	CASSWGTSGSLYNEQFF
TRBV9	TRBJ1-5	NA	TRBD1	TGTGCCAGCAGCGGTGGACAGGCCTATCAGCCCCAGCATTTT	CASSGGQAYQPQHF
TRBV4-3	TRBJ2-1	few	NA	TGCGCCAGCAGCCAAGACTCCCTAGGGGCCCACGGCAATGAGCAGTTCTTC	CASSQDSLGAHGNEQFF
TRBV5-1	TRBJ1-1	few	NA	TGCGCCAGCAGTTCGGGATTGAACACTGAAGCTTTCTTT	CASSSGLNTEAFF
TRBV7-2	TRBJ1-3	few	NA	TGTGCCAGCAGCCTACAGGGTTTCTCTGGAAACACCATATATTTT	CASSLQGFSGNTIYF
TRBV7-8	TRBJ2-1	few	NA	TGTGCCAGCAGCTTAACAGGGAACTCCTACAATGAGCAGTTCTTC	CASSLTGNSYNEQFF
TRBV19	TRBJ2-1	few	TRBD1	TGTGCCAGTAGTTCCTCTATGACAGGGACATCTTACAATGAGCAGTTCTTC	CASSSSMTGTSYNEQFF
TRBV5-1	TRBJ1-2	NA	NA	TGCGCCAGCAGTTCCACATCGGGCTATGGCTACACCTTC	CASSSTSGYGYTF
TRBV7-9	TRBJ2-3	NA	NA	TGTGCCAGCAGCGTTACTAGCACAAGCACAGATACGCAGTATTTT	CASSVTSTSTDTQYF
TRBV21-1	TRBJ2-7	few	NA	TGTGCCAGCAGCCAGACAGGGGGCTTCTACGAGCAGTACTTC	CASSQTGGFYEQYF
TRBV2	TRBJ2-1	NA	NA	TGTGCCACGGGACTCACTTGGGGGAATGAGCAGTTCTTC	CATGLTWGNEQFF
TRBV27	TRBJ2-3	few	TRBD2	TGTGCCAGCAGTCCTAGCGGGGGTAACACAGATACGCAGTATTTT	CASSPSGGNTDTQYF
TRBV28	TRBJ1-3	few	NA	TGTGCCAGCACCTTCCGGGGTGTAAACACCATATATTTT	CASTFRGVNTIYF
TRBV7-2	TRBJ1-6	NA	NA	TGTGCCAGCAGCAACGACAGCTCCTATAATTCACCCCTCCACTTT	CASSNDSSYNSPLHF
TRBV28	TRBJ1-5	NA	TRBD1	TGTGCCAGCAGTCCCCCCGGACAGGGGGTCTCTAGCGATCAGCCCCAGCATTTT	CASSPPGQGVSSDQPQHF
TRBV5-8	TRBJ2-7	NA	TRBD2	TGTGCCAGCTTGTCTCTAGGGCTAGCGGGAAGATACGAGCAGTACTTC	CASLSLGLAGRYEQYF
TRBV27	TRBJ1-1	NA	NA	TGTGCCAGCAGTTTCGGGAGGGTGGGGACTGAAGCTTTCTTT	CASSFGRVGTEAFF
TRBV6-6	TRBJ2-1	NA	TRBD1	TGTGCCAGCAATCCGGGACAGGGGATTAGGGAGCAGTTCTTC	CASNPGQGIREQFF
TRBV6-5	TRBJ2-7	once	TRBD2	TGTGCCAGCAGTTACTCGAGAAGCGGGGCCTACGAGCAGTACTTC	CASSYSRSGAYEQYF
TRBV4-2	TRBJ1-2	few	NA	TGTGCCAGCAGCCAAGACCGGGGGAGTTATGGCTACACCTTC	CASSQDRGSYGYTF
TRBV2	TRBJ2-5	NA	NA	TGTGCCAGCAGACGGGACACCCAAGAGACCCAGTACTTC	CASRRDTQETQYF
TRBV5-1	TRBJ2-1	NA	NA	TGCGCCAGCAGCTTGATCGCGATGACGGGTGAGCAGTTCTTC	CASSLIAMTGEQFF
TRBV29-1	TRBJ1-1	few	NA	TGCAGCGTTGGTTGGGCGAACACTGAAGCTTTCTTT	CSVGWANTEAFF
TRBV28	TRBJ1-1	NA	TRBD1	TGTGCCACGACAGGACAGGTTGAAGCTTTCTTT	CATTGQVEAFF
TRBV18	TRBJ1-2	NA	NA	TGTGCCAGCTCACAACAGTTCTATGGCTACACCTTC	CASSQQFYGYTF
TRBV28	TRBJ2-7	NA	NA	TGTGCCAGCAGTCCCAGCTACAGTCTCTCGGAGCAGTACTTC	CASSPSYSLSEQYF
TRBV29-1	TRBJ2-1	few	TRBD2	TGCAGCGTGGGCGGGAGTGAAAATGAGCAGTTCTTC	CSVGGSENEQFF
TRBV2	TRBJ2-1	few	NA	TGTGCCAGCAACTCCGGTGAGCAGTTCTTC	CASNSGEQFF
TRBV6-5	TRBJ2-5	NA	TRBD2	TGTGCCAGCAGTCCCGCTAGCGGGAGGATCGAGACCCAGTACTTC	CASSPASGRIETQYF
TRBV28	TRBJ2-2	NA	TRBD2	TGTGCCAGCGTCCGCCCAAGCGGGAGACTTTCCGGGGAGCTGTTTTTT	CASVRPSGRLSGELFF
TRBV7-3	TRBJ2-1	NA	NA	TGTGCCAGCAGCTCCTCCGGGGTCCCCGATGAGCAGTTCTTC	CASSSSGVPDEQFF
TRBV29-1	TRBJ1-2	few	TRBD1	TGCAGCGTTGAAGAAGGGACAGGGGGAGGCTACACCTTC	CSVEEGTGGGYTF
TRBV9	TRBJ2-7	few	TRBD2	TGTGCCAGCAGCGTTGATAGCGGGAGCTCCTACGAGCAGTACTTC	CASSVDSGSSYEQYF
TRBV9	TRBJ2-6	NA	TRBD2	TGTGCCAGCAGCGTAGCAACTAGCGGGAGACTGTCTGGGGCCAACGTCCTGACTTTC	CASSVATSGRLSGANVLTF
TRBV15	TRBJ1-5	once	TRBD1	TGTGCCACCAGCAAGGGACAGGACAATCAGCCCCAGCATTTT	CATSKGQDNQPQHF
TRBV20-1	TRBJ2-5	NA	NA	TGCAGTGCTAGAGACCGGGAGACCCAGTACTTC	CSARDRETQYF
TRBV10-3	TRBJ2-1	NA	TRBD1	TGTGCCATCACTCCGGGACAGGGGGCTCGGAATGAGCAGTTCTTC	CAITPGQGARNEQFF
TRBV4-3	TRBJ2-3	NA	NA	TGCGCCAGCAGCCAAGACAGGGCACCTTCGGATACGCAGTATTTT	CASSQDRAPSDTQYF